The present TCR beta chain was sequenced within a study of blood T cell repertoires in COVID-19. In the study overall: The United States, Italy and Spain supplied acute and convalescent COVID-19 samples. Sources were T cells, B-cell-depleted T cells, or PBMCs; the material itself was cDNA or gDNA.

Original processing notes: By means of reference gene primer amplification, nucleated cell counts were estimated. The repertoire was sequenced with immunoSEQ multiplex PCR; TCRdb's copy has only in-frame clones and lacks some. V and J calls and clone size are copied from that table; D and trimming were computed from the DNA. This sample carries fewer than 350,000 clones, over 80% of them seen once, and the ten largest clones take about 4%. This clone was detected only once. The sequence came from a woman between 50 and 59 years old with active or convalescent COVID-19. The material sequenced was peripheral blood.

The CDR3: CASSPSPSGVETQYF. Written as DNA, the CDR3 is TGTGCCAGCAGCCCGTCCCCCTCGGGAGTGGAGACCCAGTACTTC. The chain carries TRBV7-8 and TRBJ2-5; weak D call: TRBD2 (6 bases). The V end lost 5 bases, the J end lost 5 bases, and 18 bases lay between the germline ends. The germline CDR1 and CDR2 sequences are SGHVS and FQNEAQ. This CDR3 region has 15 residues.